This TCR beta chain was obtained from a study of cytotoxic CD8 clonotypes in ibrutinib-treated CLL. Findings and limits, study-wide: There were few public clonotypes, and on treatment they contracted or stayed stable. Exceeding age-matched healthy donors, baseline clonality also tracked the counts of circulating CD8+ T cells.

V lost 5 bases to trimming and J lost 4 bases, with 5 bases between them. The germline gives CDR1 SEHNR, CDR2 FQNEAQ (reference sequence). This CDR3 has 11 residues. In its sample, this clone was seen a few times. Its specificity is unknown. As input for TCR beta libraries, about 2 micrograms of genomic DNA came from cryopreserved PBMCs. The protocol was immunoSEQ multiplex PCR, while the TCRdb copy is restricted to in-frame clones and leaves out a portion. Of 25,000 or so clones in the sample, 55% to 65% were seen once. The sequencing used PBMCs, collected before ibrutinib treatment. The receptor was isolated from a human donor with chronic lymphocytic leukemia. The rearrangement joins TRBV7-9 to TRBJ1-1; D is unresolved. The CDR3 sequence: CASSPFTEAFF. CDR3 bases: TGTGCCAGCAGCCCATTCACTGAAGCTTTCTTT.